This TCR beta chain was sequenced for a study of shared clonotypes between healthy human individuals. The CDR3 consists of 12 residues. V was clipped by 4 bases and J by 5 bases, with 7 bases between them. Germline loops: CDR1 MNHEY, CDR2 SMNVEV (reference sequence). Study results and caveats: Larger estimated richness was generally seen in naive subsets than in memory subsets.

About this clone: Its target is not known.

Per the study methods: As immunoSEQ supplied junction-only sequences (without quality scores), filtering differed. The protocol was immunoSEQ multiplex PCR, while the TCRdb copy is restricted to in-frame clones and leaves out a portion. That table supplies the V and J calls and clone size; D and trimming were determined from the DNA. The sample lists about 2,100,000 clones, 85% to 95% occurring once. Naive CD8 cells were CD45RO-negative, positively selected for CCR7, excluding terminally differentiated effector memory CD45RA+ cells. The V gene is TRBV27, the J gene TRBJ2-3; D gene unclear. This clonotype originated in a man younger than 35 in good health. Some clones in this sample may be carry-over from other donors' samples. The sample comprised naive CD8+ T cells from PBMCs. CDR3 coding DNA: TGTGCCAGCAGTTGGGCAGGAGATACGCAGTATTTT. This codes for CASSWAGDTQYF.